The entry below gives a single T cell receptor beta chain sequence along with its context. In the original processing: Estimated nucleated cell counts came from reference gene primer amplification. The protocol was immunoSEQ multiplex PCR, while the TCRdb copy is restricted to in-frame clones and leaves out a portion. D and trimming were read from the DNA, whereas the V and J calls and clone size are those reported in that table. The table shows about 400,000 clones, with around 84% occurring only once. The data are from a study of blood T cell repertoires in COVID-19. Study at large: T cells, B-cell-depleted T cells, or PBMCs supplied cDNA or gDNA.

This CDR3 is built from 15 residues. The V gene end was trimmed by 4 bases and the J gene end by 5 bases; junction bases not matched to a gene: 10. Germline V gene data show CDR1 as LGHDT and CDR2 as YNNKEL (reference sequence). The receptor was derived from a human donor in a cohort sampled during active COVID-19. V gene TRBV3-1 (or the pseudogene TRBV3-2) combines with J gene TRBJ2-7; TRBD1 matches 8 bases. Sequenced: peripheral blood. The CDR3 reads CASSPDREARNEQYF. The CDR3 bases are TGTGCCAGCAGCCCGGACAGGGAAGCGAGGAACGAGCAGTACTTC.